The T cell receptor beta chain described here comes from a study of blood T cell repertoires in COVID-19. Original analysis: It was from reference gene primer amplification that nucleated cell counts were estimated. The protocol was immunoSEQ multiplex PCR, while the TCRdb copy is restricted to in-frame clones and leaves out a portion. Clone size and the V and J calls come from that table; the DNA yielded D and trimming. The sample has more than 45,000 clones, about 81% seen once; the top ten hold about 20%. CDR3 length equals 17 residues. The V end lost 3 bases, the J end lost 2 bases, and 19 bases lay between the germline ends. Germline V gives CDR1 KGHSH, CDR2 LQKENI. This clone was seen once.

This chain links TRBV18 with TRBJ1-2, with D hard to call. The TCR comes from a woman aged 55-75 years with acute or convalescent COVID-19. Specimen: peripheral blood. The chain's CDR3 is CASSPVRRMEGNYGYTF. CDR3 in DNA: TGTGCCAGCTCACCCGTGAGGAGGATGGAGGGCAACTATGGCTACACCTTC.